This entry concerns a single T cell receptor beta chain. The record originates from a study of human T cells and chemical hapten exposure. Study-wide background: The variation in per-sample TCR yields arose mainly from small differences in pooled library volumes.

Time point here: patch test 1, 2 weeks after DPC sensitization. Described treatment: therapeutic diphenylcyclopropenone sensitization with weekly scalp DPC. Blood was drawn before each patch test was applied. TCRdb recomputed calls from the RACE reads with MiXCR, one row per CDR3 protein. The sample comprises nearly 350,000 distinct CDR3 sequences, around 7% of which are singletons, and less than 10% rests with the top ten. Germline CDR1 and CDR2: SEHNR and FQNEAQ (reference sequence). This CDR3 has 15 amino acids. Trimming removed 3 bases from V and 0 bases from J, with 9 bases in between. Sequencing was performed on whole blood, taken in connection with sensitization to the hapten diphenylcyclopropenone (DPC). The receptor was derived from a woman aged 18-29 years with alopecia areata. Some clones in this sample may be carry-over from other donors' samples. The V gene is TRBV7-9, the J gene TRBJ1-5; D may be TRBD1 (6 bases). CDR3 loop: CASSFGQYSNQPQHF. CDR3 nucleotides: TGTGCCAGCAGCTTTGGACAGTATAGCAATCAGCCCCAGCATTTT.